These 16 T cell receptor beta chains were sequenced from one sample in a study of blood T cell repertoires in COVID-19. Repertoires were generated with immunoSEQ multiplex PCR, while TCRdb's copy carries only in-frame clones and drops some. The sample yields 400,000 or so clones, about 88% seen once. The sequenced sample was peripheral blood. The receptors were sampled from a woman aged 40 to 55 with COVID-19, enrolled during active disease.

This clone was found a few times. This rearrangement joins TRBV28 to TRBJ1-2, with no clear D. Between the trimmed V and J ends, which lost 6 bases and 2 bases, there was a span of 13 bases. This CDR3 has 14 residues. Germline V gene data show CDR1 as MDHEN and CDR2 as SYDVKM. The chain's CDR3 is CASSLVAGNYGYTF. For the CDR3, the DNA is TGTGCCAGCAGCCTGGTCGCAGGAAACTATGGCTACACCTTC.

The genes are TRBV7-2 and TRBJ1-6, with TRBD1 identical over 9 bases. V trimming: 5 bases; J trimming: 6 bases; junction bases outside the gene matches: 8. Germline V gene lookup returns CDR1 SGHTA and CDR2 FQGNSA. The CDR3 contains 16 residues. The CDR3 coding sequence is TGTGCCAGCAGCAGAAAAGGACAGGGGAGTAATTCACCCCTCCACTTT. Translation: CASSRKGQGSNSPLHF.

Here the CDR3 reads CATRTEWNTIYF. In DNA form, the CDR3 reads TGTGCCACCCGGACAGAGTGGAACACCATATATTTT. The rearrangement joins TRBV6-5 to TRBJ1-3; D is possibly TRBD1 (6 bases). CDR1 MNHEY and CDR2 SVGAGI come from the germline V gene. The CDR3 is made up of 12 amino acids. V was trimmed by 10 bases and J by 7 bases, leaving 14 bases between them.

CDR3 region: CASRPSISGSPLHF. CDR3 nucleotides: TGTGCCAGCAGACCTTCTATATCGGGTTCACCCCTCCACTTT. This rearrangement joins TRBV27 to TRBJ1-6; D gene unclear. Trimming took 6 bases from V and 9 from J, leaving 15 bases between them. Germline V gene lookup returns CDR1 MNHEY and CDR2 SMNVEV (reference sequence). The CDR3 is 14 amino acids.

V and J are TRBV7-2 and TRBJ1-4; possibly TRBD1 for D (6 bases). The CDR3 has 15 residues. Trimming removed 5 bases at V and 0 bases at J, with 10 bases between. Germline V CDR1 and CDR2: SGHTA, FQGNSA. The CDR3 loop is CASSPNRATNEKLFF. CDR3 DNA: TGTGCCAGCAGCCCGAACAGGGCAACTAATGAAAAACTGTTTTTT.

This chain joins TRBV19 and TRBJ2-5; 10 bases agree with TRBD2. Germline lookup yields CDR1 LNHDA and CDR2 SQIVND (reference sequence). The trim removed 4 bases at V and 5 bases at J, leaving 7 bases unmatched. This CDR3 region has 15 residues. The DNA for the CDR3 is TGTGCCAGTAGTACACTAGCGGGAAGACGGGAGACCCAGTACTTC. Translation gives CASSTLAGRRETQYF.

This clone turned up a few times. The CDR3 bases are TGTGCCAGCAGCGGTGGGACAATCTGGGAGCAGTACTTC. Translating gives CASSGGTIWEQYF. V gene TRBV28 combines with J gene TRBJ2-7; a weak D match, TRBD1 (6 bases). This CDR3 spans 13 amino acids. Per germline, CDR1 MDHEN and CDR2 SYDVKM. V lost 6 bases and J lost 7, with 16 bases in between.

This chain connects TRBV5-4 to TRBJ1-1; D might be TRBD1 (6 bases). Germline V gives CDR1 SGHNT, CDR2 YYREEE (reference sequence). Between the trimmed V and J ends, which lost 4 bases and 5 bases, there was a span of 9 bases. This CDR3 is built from 12 residues. CDR3 DNA: TGTGCCAGCAGCCCTCAGGGGACTGAAGCTTTCTTT. Translated: CASSPQGTEAFF.

The chain joins TRBV6-5 to TRBJ2-5; unclear D gene. The V and J ends lost 2 bases and 2 bases respectively, with 9 bases between them. The CDR3 totals 14 residues. The V gene's germline CDR1 is MNHEY and CDR2 SVGAGI. This chain's CDR3 is CASSYITAQETQYF. CDR3 coding DNA: TGTGCCAGCAGTTACATAACTGCTCAAGAGACCCAGTACTTC.

The chain combines TRBV19 with TRBJ2-5; no definite D call. The CDR3 runs 12 residues. CDR1 and CDR2 (germline): LNHDA, SQIVND (reference sequence). The V end was cut by 4 bases, the J end by 3 bases, with 6 bases between. CDR3 nucleotide sequence: TGTGCCAGTAGTAGACTGGAAGAGACCCAGTACTTC. Translating gives CASSRLEETQYF.

Written as DNA, the CDR3 is TGTGCCAGCAGCCAAGTTGGCGGGAGGGCCCTCTACAATGAGCAGTTCTTC. Protein sequence: CASSQVGGRALYNEQFF. The chain employs TRBV3-1 (or the pseudogene TRBV3-2) and TRBJ2-1, with TRBD2 identical over 9 bases. Germline V gene lookup returns CDR1 LGHDT and CDR2 YNNKEL (reference sequence). There are 17 residues in the CDR3. Trimming removed 1 base from V and 3 bases from J; junction bases left unmatched: 7.

The chain recombines TRBV18 with TRBJ2-3, with 9 positions matching TRBD1. The CDR3 extends over 15 amino acids. The germline V gene has CDR1 KGHSH and CDR2 LQKENI. V gave up 3 bases and J gave up 6 bases; unmatched junction bases: 7. The CDR3 loop reads CASSPLEQGADTQYF. CDR3 DNA: TGTGCCAGCTCACCCCTTGAACAGGGGGCGGATACGCAGTATTTT.

The V and J genes are TRBV27 and TRBJ1-4; TRBD1 matches at 7 bases. Germline lookup yields CDR1 MNHEY and CDR2 SMNVEV (reference sequence). Losses at the gene ends were 3 bases for V and 8 bases for J; bases not matched to a gene: 12. The CDR3 spans 16 residues. CDR3: CASSLVRGSGGEKLFF. The CDR3 DNA sequence: TGTGCCAGCAGTTTGGTCCGGGGCTCAGGGGGAGAAAAACTGTTTTTT.

The chain recombines TRBV28 with TRBJ2-1; 14 nucleotides line up with TRBD2. This CDR3 region has 17 residues. The J segment lost 6 bases and the V segment lost 5 bases, leaving 9 bases of the junction unmatched. Per the germline V gene, CDR1 is MDHEN and CDR2 is SYDVKM. DNA of the CDR3: TGTGCCAGCAGTGCGACTAGCGGGGGGGCCGGGGGCAATGAGCAGTTCTTC. It codes for CASSATSGGAGGNEQFF.

V usage is TRBV7-9 and J usage is TRBJ2-5, with TRBD1 as a possible D gene (6 bases). Per germline, CDR1 SEHNR and CDR2 FQNEAQ (reference sequence). V lost 5 bases to trimming and J lost 5 bases, with 18 bases between them. The CDR3 is 15 amino acids. CDR3 loop: CASSPLQGSLETQYF. The CDR3 DNA sequence: TGTGCCAGCAGCCCATTACAGGGAAGCTTGGAGACCCAGTACTTC.

The chain couples TRBV6-2 or TRBV6-3 to TRBJ1-1, with D unresolved. Trimming removed 2 bases at V and 5 bases at J, with 9 bases between. This CDR3 contains 13 residues. Germline loops: CDR1 MNHEY, CDR2 SVGEGT. In nucleotides, the CDR3 is TGTGCCAGCAGTTACGCGGAGGTGACTGAAGCTTTCTTT. Translated: CASSYAEVTEAFF.